Each of the 31 T cell receptor beta chains below was sequenced from the same sample in a study of CD8+ T cells in alopecia areata listed by TCRdb under 2018. Reading the label with the study, this specimen's time point is: baseline before oral tofacitinib. Libraries were built with the immunoSEQ multiplex PCR assay. For TCR sequencing, RNA was extracted from every sample and reverse transcribed into cDNA to serve as template. Drawn from immuneACCESS, this table holds only the in-frame rearrangements with V and J called that TCRdb kept. Clones are partly lost; checked studies trace under half to an unresolved V gene and leave the rest unexplained. The sample has about 160,000 clones on record, about 90% of them singletons. The ten largest make up more than 12% of the sample. This material consisted of CD8+ T cells sorted from blood, taken at week 0. These receptors were taken from a human donor with alopecia areata.

Only one count was recorded for this clone. The chain uses TRBV7-2 and TRBJ2-7; TRBD2 might be the D (6 bases). The CDR3 loop spans 18 amino acids. V was shortened by 2 bases and J by 3 bases, with 23 bases between the two germline ends. Germline CDR1 is SGHTA and CDR2 is FQGNSA. CDR3 DNA sequence: TGTGCCAGCAGCTTAAGGCGGGAACTAGCTCAGAGAGACTACGAGCAGTACTTC. Amino acids: CASSLRRELAQRDYEQYF. The variable domain in full, with the rest retrieved from reference TRBV7-2 and TRBJ2-7, is GAGVSQSPSNKVTEKGKDVELRCDPISGHTALYWYRQSLGQGLEFLIYFQGNSAPDKSGLPSDRFSAERTGGSVSTLTIQRTQQEDSAVYLCASSLRRELAQRDYEQYFGPGTRLTVT.

The chain is built from TRBV19 and TRBJ1-1; 7 nucleotides agree with TRBD1. Trimming cost V 6 bases and J 0 bases; bases outside gene matches: 10. The CDR3 runs 16 residues. The V gene's germline CDR1 is LNHDA and CDR2 SQIVND (reference sequence). The CDR3 region is CASRTTAGQLNTEAFF. CDR3 sequence (DNA): TGTGCCAGTAGGACTACTGCGGGACAGCTGAACACTGAAGCTTTCTTT.

This clone was found once. V is TRBV2 and J is TRBJ1-1; a weak D match, TRBD1 (6 bases). Per germline, CDR1 SNHLY and CDR2 FYNNEI. This CDR3 region has 12 residues. V was clipped by 4 bases and J by 4 bases, with 7 bases between them. The CDR3 loop is CASSGGATEAFF. The DNA of the CDR3 is TGTGCCAGCAGTGGGGGGGCCACTGAAGCTTTCTTT. The entire variable domain, with the rest obtained from reference TRBV2 and TRBJ1-1, is as follows: EPEVTQTPSHQVTQMGQEVILRCVPISNHLYFYWYRQILGQKVEFLVSFYNNEISEKSEIFDDQFSVERPDGSNFTLKIRSTKLEDSAMYFCASSGGATEAFFGQGTRLTVV.

The rearrangement uses TRBV7-9 and TRBJ1-2; the D is unclear. The CDR3 is 14 residues long. V was cut by 1 base and J by 6 bases, with 12 bases left in between. Germline CDR1 SEHNR, CDR2 FQNEAQ (reference sequence). The CDR3 loop is CASSLGEGENGYTF. CDR3 in DNA: TGTGCCAGCAGCTTAGGGGAGGGAGAGAATGGCTACACCTTC.

This clone was picked up a small number of times. The rearrangement links TRBV5-4 to TRBJ1-1; 11 bases are shared with TRBD1. Looked up from germline, CDR1 is SGHNT and CDR2 is YYREEE (reference sequence). The CDR3 runs to 16 residues. V lost 0 bases and J lost 3; bases outside the gene matches: 4. CDR3 nucleotides: TGTGCCAGCAGCTTGGTCTGGACAGGGGGCGACACTGAAGCTTTCTTT. It codes for CASSLVWTGGDTEAFF.

Notes on this clone: The sample holds other DNA sequences that translate to the same CDR3. CDR3 loop: CASSLTSSYEQYF. CDR3 in DNA: TGTGCCAGCAGTTTAACGAGTTCCTACGAGCAGTACTTC. The rearrangement uses TRBV27 and TRBJ2-7, with D unresolved. Germline V CDR1 and CDR2: MNHEY, SMNVEV (reference sequence). Trimming pared 2 bases from V and 1 base from J, leaving 6 bases between. The CDR3 totals 13 residues.

The J gene is TRBJ2-2, the V gene TRBV27, with a weak D call TRBD1 (6 bases). The CDR3 contains 14 residues. Germline CDR1 and CDR2: MNHEY and SMNVEV (reference sequence). Trimming took off 7 bases at V and 1 base at J, with 10 bases between the two ends. The chain's CDR3 is CASTLGGNTGELFF. CDR3 sequence (DNA): TGTGCCAGCACCCTAGGGGGGAACACCGGGGAGCTGTTTTTT.

Note on this clone: This specimen includes other DNA sequences encoding the same CDR3. The rearrangement uses TRBV4-1 and TRBJ2-7, with D perhaps TRBD2 (5 bases). Germline V gene lookup returns CDR1 MGHRA and CDR2 YSYEKL. The CDR3 is 14 residues long. The V and J ends lost 1 base and 3 bases respectively, with 10 bases between them. The chain's CDR3 is CASSQGSGIYEQYF. The CDR3 DNA follows: TGCGCCAGCAGCCAAGGTTCGGGGATCTACGAGCAGTACTTC.

This chain connects TRBV5-6 to TRBJ2-7; D not resolved. Germline CDR1 SGHDT, CDR2 YYEEEE. Trimming stripped 2 bases from V and 6 bases from J, with 9 bases between. This CDR3 has 12 residues. CDR3 region: CASSLGSAEQYF. CDR3 nucleotides: TGTGCCAGCAGCTTAGGCTCCGCCGAGCAGTACTTC. Supplemented by reference TRBV5-6 and TRBJ2-7, the full variable domain reads DAGVTQSPTHLIKTRGQQVTLRCSPKSGHDTVSWYQQALGQGPQFIFQYYEEEERQRGNFPDRFSGHQFPNYSSELNVNALLLGDSALYLCASSLGSAEQYFGPGTRLTVT.

V is TRBV7-2 and J is TRBJ1-1; the D gene is possibly TRBD1 (6 bases). V dropped 3 bases and J dropped 6 bases, with 14 bases sitting between them. The CDR3 covers 14 residues. Germline V gene sequence: CDR1 SGHTA, CDR2 FQGNSA. CDR3 sequence reads: CASSFWHRAAEAFF. The CDR3, as DNA: TGTGCCAGCAGCTTCTGGCACAGGGCGGCTGAAGCTTTCTTT.

V usage is TRBV7-8 and J usage is TRBJ2-2, with TRBD1 as a possible D gene (6 bases). The germline CDR1 and CDR2 sequences are SGHVS and FQNEAQ. Trimming cost V 6 bases and J 7 bases, with 15 bases left between them. This CDR3 has 14 amino acids. In nucleotides, the CDR3 is TGTGCCAGCAGGATAAGGGGGTCAAGCGGGGAGCTGTTTTTT. Translated: CASRIRGSSGELFF.

As concerns this clone: Other DNA variants within this sample encode the same CDR3. J is TRBJ2-1 and V is TRBV27; D is undetermined. The V gene lost 5 bases and the J gene lost 4 bases, with 6 bases spanning the gap. The CDR3 extends over 12 amino acids. CDR1 MNHEY and CDR2 SMNVEV come from the germline V gene (reference sequence). The CDR3 DNA reads TGTGCCAGCAGTATGACTTACAATGAGCAGTTCTTC. Its protein product is CASSMTYNEQFF.

This clone rates as medium-sized. The rearrangement uses TRBV29-1 and TRBJ2-1, with 8 bases matching TRBD2. Trimming took 2 bases from V and 8 from J; bases not matched to a gene: 11. The CDR3 loop spans 15 amino acids. Germline CDR1 is SQVTM and CDR2 is ANQGSEA. This CDR3 is CSVERYGGADYEQFF. Written as DNA, the CDR3 is TGCAGCGTTGAAAGATACGGGGGGGCCGATTATGAGCAGTTCTTC.

The chain uses TRBV5-4 and TRBJ2-2; D unresolved. V gave up 2 bases and J gave up 6 bases, with 5 bases separating them. The CDR3 runs 12 residues. The V gene's germline CDR1 is SGHNT and CDR2 YYREEE (reference sequence). The CDR3 spells CASSLIAGELFF. The CDR3, as DNA: TGTGCCAGCAGCTTAATAGCCGGGGAGCTGTTTTTT. Full variable domain (missing parts from reference TRBV5-4 and TRBJ2-2): ETGVTQSPTHLIKTRGQQVTLRCSSQSGHNTVSWYQQALGQGPQFIFQYYREEENGRGNFPPRFSGLQFPNYSSELNVNALELDDSALYLCASSLIAGELFFGEGSRLTVL.

This clone was recorded once. The chain combines TRBV5-1 with TRBJ2-7; perhaps D is TRBD1 or TRBD2 (5 bases each). The CDR3 spans 14 residues. The V end lost 0 bases, the J end lost 3 bases, and 10 bases lay between the germline ends. CDR1 is SGHRS and CDR2 is YFSETQ in the germline V gene. The CDR3 bases are TGCGCCAGCAGCTTGGGGACGGGGCTCTACGAGCAGTACTTC. Its protein is CASSLGTGLYEQYF.

The V call is TRBV7-6, the J call TRBJ1-2, with 8 bases matching TRBD1. After removal of 5 bases from V and 4 bases from J, the junction contained 9 bases not matched to a gene. CDR3 length: 15 amino acids. CDR1 and CDR2 (germline): SGHVS, FNYEAQ. CDR3 residues: CASSASGTGTYGYTF. The CDR3 coding sequence is TGTGCCAGCAGCGCCTCGGGGACAGGCACCTATGGCTACACCTTC.

This clone was seen just once. The chain combines TRBV5-1 with TRBJ2-4, with 14 bases lining up with TRBD2. Per germline, CDR1 SGHRS and CDR2 YFSETQ. V gave up 4 bases and J gave up 8 bases; unmatched junction bases: 8. There are 16 residues in the CDR3. In DNA, the CDR3 is TGCGCCAGCAGCCAGGGACTAGCGGGGGCACGGGACATTCAGTACTTC. Its translation: CASSQGLAGARDIQYF.

This chain links TRBV29-1 with TRBJ1-2; 9 positions match TRBD1. V shed 6 bases, J shed 5 bases, and the junction held 13 bases outside the gene matches. In germline, CDR1 is SQVTM, CDR2 ANQGSEA. The CDR3 has 15 residues. The CDR3 sequence: CSVGTGTVGPYGYTF. The CDR3 bases are TGCAGCGTCGGGACAGGGACCGTAGGACCTTATGGCTACACCTTC.

By share, this clone counts as medium-sized (0.01 to 0.1%). The chain links TRBV7-9 to TRBJ2-1; D gene uncertain. The CDR3 spans 12 residues. The V gene's germline CDR1 is SEHNR and CDR2 FQNEAQ (reference sequence). V shed 2 bases and J shed 3 bases, with 2 bases lying between them. The CDR3 DNA sequence: TGTGCCAGCAGCTTACTCTACAATGAGCAGTTCTTC. Translating it yields CASSLLYNEQFF.

This chain uses TRBV10-2 with TRBJ2-7, with 13 bases that match TRBD2. The CDR3 totals 14 residues. The germline V gene encodes CDR1 WSHSY and CDR2 SAAADI. Trimming at V came to 8 bases and at J to 3 bases, leaving 4 bases not matched to a gene. CDR3 DNA sequence: TGCGCCAGCGGAGGGACTAGCGGGGACTACGAGCAGTACTTC. Protein product: CASGGTSGDYEQYF.

This clone was recorded only once. J is TRBJ2-7 and V is TRBV29-1, with TRBD1 matching 8 bases. Unmatched junction bases numbered 6, after V lost 4 bases and J lost 1 base. The CDR3 runs 14 residues. Germline V gene sequence: CDR1 SQVTM, CDR2 ANQGSEA. CDR3 in amino acids: CSVANRDRSYEQYF. CDR3 in DNA: TGCAGCGTTGCTAACCGGGACAGGTCCTACGAGCAGTACTTC.

The chain is built from TRBV27 and TRBJ2-1, with 13 positions matching TRBD2. Germline assignment: CDR1 MNHEY and CDR2 SMNVEV (reference sequence). The CDR3 contains 15 residues. V shed 5 bases, J shed 8 bases, and the junction held 6 bases outside the gene matches. The CDR3 nucleotides are TGTGCCAGCAGTCTACTAGCGGGGGGGCCGGATGAGCAGTTCTTC. Translating gives CASSLLAGGPDEQFF.

This sequence joins TRBV29-1 and TRBJ1-2; 11 positions agree with TRBD1. Germline CDR1 and CDR2: SQVTM and ANQGSEA. The V segment lost 6 bases and the J segment 6 bases; nucleotides outside the gene matches: 6. The CDR3 extends over 13 amino acids. The CDR3 loop reads CSVHRDRGNGYTF. In DNA form, the CDR3 reads TGCAGCGTCCACCGGGACAGGGGGAATGGCTACACCTTC.

The chain has TRBV2 and TRBJ1-4; possibly TRBD1 for D (5 bases). CDR3 length equals 13 residues. Germline values: CDR1 SNHLY, CDR2 FYNNEI. Trimming removed 8 bases at V and 4 bases at J, with 11 bases between. The CDR3 here is CASAGTNNEKLFF. CDR3 DNA: TGTGCCAGCGCCGGGACCAATAATGAAAAACTGTTTTTT.

The genes are TRBV14 and TRBJ2-3; TRBD1 is a possible D gene (6 bases). The germline V and J ends were trimmed by 0 bases and 4 bases, with 14 bases remaining between them. The CDR3 consists of 16 residues. Germline CDR1 reads SGHDN; CDR2 reads FVKESK. This CDR3 reads CASSQEVGAGADTQYF. The CDR3 DNA follows: TGTGCCAGCAGCCAAGAAGTGGGGGCTGGGGCAGATACGCAGTATTTT.

A few counts support this clone. The CDR3 sequence: CAWSAPGLTNYGYTF. The CDR3 bases are TGTGCCTGGAGTGCTCCGGGGTTAACTAACTATGGCTACACCTTC. The chain joins TRBV30 to TRBJ1-2; D unclear. CDR1 and CDR2 from the germline V gene are GTSNPN and SVGIG (reference sequence). V was shortened by 1 base and J by 0 bases, with 12 bases between the two germline ends. The CDR3 runs 15 residues.

As DNA, the CDR3 is TGTGCCATCAGTGAGGAAACAGGGGGCTACGAGCAGTACTTC. Amino acid sequence: CAISEETGGYEQYF. The rearrangement uses TRBV10-3 and TRBJ2-7; 8 nucleotides match TRBD1. The V gene's germline CDR1 is ENHRY and CDR2 SYGVKD. The CDR3 extends over 14 amino acids. The V segment lost 2 bases and the J segment 3 bases; nucleotides outside the gene matches: 3.

The chain carries TRBV19 and TRBJ2-7; 9 nucleotides align to TRBD1. CDR1 LNHDA and CDR2 SQIVND come from the germline V gene (reference sequence). The V gene end was trimmed by 4 bases and the J gene end by 3 bases; junction bases not matched to a gene: 10. This CDR3 is 16 amino acids long. In DNA, the CDR3 is TGTGCCAGTAGTAACATACAGGGGGCTCTCCTCTACGAGCAGTACTTC. As protein: CASSNIQGALLYEQYF.

The gene calls are TRBV11-2 and TRBJ2-1, with TRBD2 matching over 11 bases. This CDR3 has 17 residues. J lost 2 bases, V lost 6 bases, and 9 bases had no gene match. Per the germline V gene, CDR1 is SGHAT and CDR2 is FQNNGV. The CDR3 sequence is CASRPSMTSGTYNEQFF. The CDR3, as DNA: TGTGCCAGCAGACCGAGCATGACTAGCGGGACCTACAATGAGCAGTTCTTC.

The chain has TRBV15 and TRBJ2-7; the match to TRBD1 covers 7 bases. This CDR3 is 14 amino acids long. V trimming: 5 bases; J trimming: 4 bases; junction bases outside the gene matches: 8. Germline V gives CDR1 LNHNV, CDR2 YYDKDF (reference sequence). The DNA of the CDR3 is TGTGCCACCAGCCCAGTTTCCAGGGGGTACGAGCAGTACTTC. Translation: CATSPVSRGYEQYF.

This chain joins TRBV7-6 and TRBJ2-2; 7 positions agree with TRBD1. CDR1 is SGHVS and CDR2 is FNYEAQ in the germline V gene. The V segment lost 5 bases and the J segment 4 bases; nucleotides outside the gene matches: 7. This CDR3 is 15 amino acids long. The CDR3 sequence: CASSEGTAATGELFF. CDR3 in DNA: TGTGCCAGCAGCGAGGGGACAGCAGCCACCGGGGAGCTGTTTTTT.